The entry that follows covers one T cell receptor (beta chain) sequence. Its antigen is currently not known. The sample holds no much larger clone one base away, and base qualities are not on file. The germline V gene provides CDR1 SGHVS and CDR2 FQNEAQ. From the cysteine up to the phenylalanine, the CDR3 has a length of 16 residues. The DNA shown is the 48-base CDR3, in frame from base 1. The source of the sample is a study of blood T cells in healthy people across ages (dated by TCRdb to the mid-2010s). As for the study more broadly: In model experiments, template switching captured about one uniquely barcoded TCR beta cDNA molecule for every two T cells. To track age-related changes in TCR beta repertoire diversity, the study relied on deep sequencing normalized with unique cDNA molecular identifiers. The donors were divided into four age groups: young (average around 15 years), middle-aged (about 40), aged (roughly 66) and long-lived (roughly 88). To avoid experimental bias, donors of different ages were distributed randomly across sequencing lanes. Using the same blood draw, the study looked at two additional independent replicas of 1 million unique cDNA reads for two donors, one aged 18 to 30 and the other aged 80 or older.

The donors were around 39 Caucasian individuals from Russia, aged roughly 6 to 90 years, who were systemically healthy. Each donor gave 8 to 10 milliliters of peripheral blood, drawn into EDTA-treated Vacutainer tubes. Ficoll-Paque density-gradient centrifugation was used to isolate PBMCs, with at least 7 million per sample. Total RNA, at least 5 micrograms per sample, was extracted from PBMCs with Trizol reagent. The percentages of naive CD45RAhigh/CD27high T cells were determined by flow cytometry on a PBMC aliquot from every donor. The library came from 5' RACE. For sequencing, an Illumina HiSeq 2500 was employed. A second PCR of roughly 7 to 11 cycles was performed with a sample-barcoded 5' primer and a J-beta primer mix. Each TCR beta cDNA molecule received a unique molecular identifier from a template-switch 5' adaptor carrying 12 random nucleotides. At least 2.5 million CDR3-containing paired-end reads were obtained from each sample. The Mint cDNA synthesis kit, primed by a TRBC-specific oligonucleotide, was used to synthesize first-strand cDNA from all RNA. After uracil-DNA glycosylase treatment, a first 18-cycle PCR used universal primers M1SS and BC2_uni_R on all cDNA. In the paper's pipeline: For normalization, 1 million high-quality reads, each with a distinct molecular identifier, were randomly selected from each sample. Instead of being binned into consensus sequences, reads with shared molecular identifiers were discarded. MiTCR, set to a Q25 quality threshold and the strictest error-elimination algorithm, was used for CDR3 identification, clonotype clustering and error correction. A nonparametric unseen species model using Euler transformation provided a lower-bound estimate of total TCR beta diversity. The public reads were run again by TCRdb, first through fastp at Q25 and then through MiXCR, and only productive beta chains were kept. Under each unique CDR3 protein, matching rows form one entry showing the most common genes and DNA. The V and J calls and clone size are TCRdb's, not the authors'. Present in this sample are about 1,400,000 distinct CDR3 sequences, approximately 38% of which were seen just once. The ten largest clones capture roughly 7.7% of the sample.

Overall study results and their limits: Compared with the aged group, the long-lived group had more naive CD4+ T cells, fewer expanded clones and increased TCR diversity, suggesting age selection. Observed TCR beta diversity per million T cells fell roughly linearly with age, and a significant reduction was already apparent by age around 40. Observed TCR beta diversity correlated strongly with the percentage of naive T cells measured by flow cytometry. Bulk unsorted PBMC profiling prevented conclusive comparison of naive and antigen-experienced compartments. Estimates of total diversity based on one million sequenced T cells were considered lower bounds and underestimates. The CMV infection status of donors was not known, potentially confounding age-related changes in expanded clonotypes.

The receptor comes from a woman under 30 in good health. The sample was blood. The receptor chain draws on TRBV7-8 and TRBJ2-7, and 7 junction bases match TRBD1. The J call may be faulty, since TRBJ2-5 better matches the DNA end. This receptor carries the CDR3 CASSRSPQGTWETQYF. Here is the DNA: TGTGCCAGCAGCCGAAGCCCACAGGGGACCTGGGAGACCCAGTACTTC.